This TCR beta chain stems from a study of cytomegalovirus exposure and HLA in healthy donors. Study information: Most genotyped donors, approximately 77% of 300 to 400, had Caucasian-associated genetic ancestry.

Regarding this clone: The antigen is undetermined.

Primers: 60 Vbeta forward and 13 Jbeta reverse. Data came from immunoSEQ multiplex PCR; TCRdb stores just in-frame clones and leaves some out. There are about 150,000 clones in the sample; approximately 86% occur only once, and around 7% lies in the top ten. The V end was cut by 7 bases, the J end by 1 base, with 17 bases between. The CDR3 runs 15 residues. Germline V gene sequence: CDR1 LNHDA, CDR2 SQIVND (reference sequence). Overall study results and limits: The study flagged around 160 TCR beta chains as cytomegalovirus-associated. In an earlier analysis, in approximately 630 donors, most V segments appeared productive either ~90% or ~30% of the time.

What was sequenced was PBMCs. V usage is TRBV19 and J usage is TRBJ2-7; possibly TRBD1 for D (6 bases). The origin of this receptor is a woman between 50 and 59 years old in good health and CMV-seropositive. The CDR3 DNA follows: TGTGCCAGTACCCCGAGTTACCAGGGGTCCTACGAGCAGTACTTC. It encodes CASTPSYQGSYEQYF.